Below, 3 T cell receptor beta chains from the same sample are listed, as sequenced in a study of T cells in Graves' hyperthyroidism and ophthalmopathy. Amplified TCR beta CDR3 regions derived from RNA transcripts. A set of HTBI primers served as the primers for a first-round RT-PCR of the TCR CDR3. TCRdb analysed the multiplex PCR reads with MiXCR anew, one entry per CDR3 protein. The sample shows around 340,000 distinct CDR3 sequences, roughly 17% of them seen only once. The source material was blood. Source of these receptors: a man aged 30 to 39 with Graves' hyperthyroidism.

This clonotype has at least ten counts. The CDR3 loop reads CASSQGLAGYEQYF. CDR3 coding DNA: TGCGCCAGCAGCCAAGGACTAGCGGGTTACGAGCAGTACTTC. The chain is built from TRBV4-1 and TRBJ2-7; TRBD2 agrees at 10 bases. The junction had 1 base not matched to a gene; V was cut back by 1 base and J by 4 bases. This CDR3 is built from 14 residues. Per the germline V gene, CDR1 is MGHRA and CDR2 is YSYEKL.

The V call is TRBV3-1, the J call TRBJ2-3; 15 bases are a match to TRBD2. After removal of 1 base from V and 4 bases from J, the junction contained 12 bases not matched to a gene. There are 20 residues in the CDR3. CDR1 and CDR2 (germline): LGHDT, YNNKEL (reference sequence). Here the CDR3 DNA reads TGTGCCAGCAGCCAAGGAGGGACTAGCGGGAGGAAGTGGGATCCAGATACGCAGTATTTT. It codes for CASSQGGTSGRKWDPDTQYF.

The CDR3 sequence is CASSSRDISGNTIYF. The CDR3 DNA reads TGTGCCAGCAGTTCCCGGGACATCTCTGGAAACACCATATATTTT. The chain is built from TRBV28 and TRBJ1-3; D might be TRBD1 (6 bases). Germline CDR1 reads MDHEN; CDR2 reads SYDVKM. CDR3 length: 15 residues. V dropped 4 bases and J dropped 0 bases, with 10 bases sitting between them.